This TCR beta chain appears in the sequencing data of a study of T cell repertoires in cytomegalovirus infection. About the study: Recently identified HLA-C-restricted CMV epitopes were among the peptides used. Indications came from public TCR beta signatures; they pointed to CMV infection and to a matching HLA type.

MiXCR, applied by TCRdb to the reads, yields one record per CDR3 protein. In the table there are some 110,000 distinct CDR3 sequences, roughly 32% of which are singletons. This clonotype has only one observation. As yet, its antigen is unknown. This CDR3 region has 13 residues. The V gene's germline CDR1 is SGHVS and CDR2 FNYEAQ. V was trimmed by 4 bases and J by 2 bases, leaving 7 bases between them. Study-wide results and limits: The study identified carriers of CMV plus the relevant HLA from cumulative public TCR beta family frequency. It was HLA-C-restricted CMV-specific TCR beta clonotypes that dominated the response ex vivo.

The sequence was obtained from a human donor in good health (CMV status not recorded). Some clones in this sample may be carry-over from other donors' samples. Sequenced here: CD8+ T cells from cultured PBMCs, sampled from culture after CMV antigen stimulation. The chain uses TRBV7-6 and TRBJ2-3; D is undetermined. Written as DNA, the CDR3 is TGTGCCAGCAGCTGGCTAGTCACAGATACGCAGTATTTT. Translated, it gives CASSWLVTDTQYF.